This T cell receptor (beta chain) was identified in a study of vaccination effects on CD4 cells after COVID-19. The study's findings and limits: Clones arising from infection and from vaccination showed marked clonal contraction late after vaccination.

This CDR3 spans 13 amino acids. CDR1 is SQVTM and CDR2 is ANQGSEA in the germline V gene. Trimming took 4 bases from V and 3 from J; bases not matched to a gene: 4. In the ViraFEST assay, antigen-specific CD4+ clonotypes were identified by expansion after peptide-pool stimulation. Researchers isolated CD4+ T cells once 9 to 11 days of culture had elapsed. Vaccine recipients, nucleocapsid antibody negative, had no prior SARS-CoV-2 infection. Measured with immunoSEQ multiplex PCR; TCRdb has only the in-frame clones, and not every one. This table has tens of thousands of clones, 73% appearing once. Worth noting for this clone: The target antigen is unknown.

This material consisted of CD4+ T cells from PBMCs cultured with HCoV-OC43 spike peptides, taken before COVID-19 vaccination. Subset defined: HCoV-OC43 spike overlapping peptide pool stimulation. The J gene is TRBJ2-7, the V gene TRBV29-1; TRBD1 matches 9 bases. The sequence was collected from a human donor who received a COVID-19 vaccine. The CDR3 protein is CSVGDRVGYEQYF. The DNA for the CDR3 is TGCAGCGTTGGGGACAGGGTGGGCTACGAGCAGTACTTC.